The clone carrying this T cell receptor (beta chain) is a singleton in its sample. Antigen: not known. The data were produced by immunoSEQ multiplex PCR, yet TCRdb's version contains in-frame clones alone and is incomplete. The table records tens of thousands of clones, less than 90% of them present only once. This entry belongs to a study of OX40 agonist ivuxolimab in advanced cancers. Regarding the study as a whole: Average numbers of expanded clones were greater in CD8+ T cells than in CD4+.

With 6 bases removed from V and 0 bases from J, the gap between germline ends came to 12 bases. CDR3 size: 15 residues. Looked up from germline, CDR1 is MNHNS and CDR2 is SASEGT. This TCR was sampled from an adult with an advanced solid tumor such as melanoma, head and neck, liver or kidney cancer. The source material was CD4+ or CD8+ T cells sorted from blood, sampled in a trial of the OX40 agonist ivuxolimab. V is TRBV6-1 and J is TRBJ1-5; D is perhaps TRBD1 (5 bases). Here the CDR3 DNA reads TGTGCCAGCAGGGAGACAGCATATAGCAATCAGCCCCAGCATTTT. Encoded protein: CASRETAYSNQPQHF.